A selection of T cell receptor beta chains follows, all from one sample in a study of T cell repertoires and HLA-DP antigens. Data came from immunoSEQ multiplex PCR; TCRdb stores just in-frame clones and leaves some out. The sample lists some 120,000 clones, 90% to 95% occurring once. These receptors' antigens are unknown. Material for sequencing was CD4+ T cells from PBMCs. The source of these receptors is a woman in her late teens or twenties in good health and CMV-seronegative. The CDR3 runs from the conserved cysteine through the conserved F or W. The D gene is left open where the match is weak. Clone size is stated in some rows and not others, as once, few, many or a class when expanded.

V	D	size	J	DNA	CDR3
TRBV30	NA	NA	TRBJ2-3	TGTGCCTGGAGTTCGGCGGCTAGCAGTCGCACAGATACGCAGTATTTT	CAWSSAASSRTDTQYF
TRBV2	TRBD1	NA	TRBJ1-2	TGTGCCAGCAGTGAGGACAGGGTAGATGGCTACACCTTC	CASSEDRVDGYTF
TRBV5-8	TRBD1	NA	TRBJ2-3	TGTGCCAGCAGCTTACAGACAGGGGGGGGATTTACTAGCACAGATACGCAGTATTTT	CASSLQTGGGFTSTDTQYF
TRBV9	NA	NA	TRBJ1-3	TGTGCCAGCAGCGTAGAAGGCACGGGAAACACCATATATTTT	CASSVEGTGNTIYF
TRBV7-8	NA	NA	TRBJ2-5	TGTGCCAGCAGCTTAAACAAGGAGACCCAGTACTTC	CASSLNKETQYF
TRBV18	NA	NA	TRBJ1-1	TGTGCCAGCTCACCATCGATGAACACTGAAGCTTTCTTT	CASSPSMNTEAFF
TRBV2	NA	NA	TRBJ2-5	TGTGCCAGCAGTGTGGGAGGAAGCTTCCAAGAGACCCAGTACTTC	CASSVGGSFQETQYF
TRBV5-1	NA	NA	TRBJ2-2	TGCGCCAGCAGCTCAACTCCGGGAGCGACGGACACCGGGGAGCTGTTTTTT	CASSSTPGATDTGELFF
TRBV18	NA	NA	TRBJ1-4	TGTGCCAGCTCACCAGGCCTCCGAAGGGAAAAACTGTTTTTT	CASSPGLRREKLFF
TRBV4-2	TRBD2	NA	TRBJ2-1	TGTGCCAGCACTCAACGACTAGCGGGGGGCAATGAGCAGTTCTTC	CASTQRLAGGNEQFF
TRBV19	TRBD1	NA	TRBJ2-7	TGTGCCAGTAGTATCCCTGGGACAGGTAACAACGAGCAGTACTTC	CASSIPGTGNNEQYF
TRBV10-3	NA	NA	TRBJ1-2	TGTGCCATCAGAGAGGACAGTGCGTATGGCTACACCTTC	CAIREDSAYGYTF
TRBV18	NA	NA	TRBJ2-1	TGTGCCAGCTCACCACCGAGTGGTTACAATGAGCAGTTCTTC	CASSPPSGYNEQFF
TRBV11-3	NA	NA	TRBJ2-3	TGTGCCAGCAGCCCCAACTCCTCAGATACGCAGTATTTT	CASSPNSSDTQYF
TRBV9	NA	few	TRBJ1-2	TGTGCCAGCAGCGGGATCCGGGACGGCTACACCTTC	CASSGIRDGYTF
TRBV19	TRBD1	NA	TRBJ2-3	TGTGCCAGTAGCAAAAACCGGGACAGGGCGAGAGATACGCAGTATTTT	CASSKNRDRARDTQYF
TRBV14	NA	few	TRBJ2-1	TGTGCCAGCAGCCACCTCACTAGATTCAATAGCTCCTACAATGAGCAGTTCTTC	CASSHLTRFNSSYNEQFF
TRBV5-5	TRBD1	NA	TRBJ2-5	TGTGCCAGCAGCTTGGCCCCGACAGGGGGTGGGACCCAGTACTTC	CASSLAPTGGGTQYF
TRBV11-2	NA	NA	TRBJ2-1	TGTGCCAGCAGCTCCACACTCGGGAGCTCCTACAATGAGCAGTTCTTC	CASSSTLGSSYNEQFF
TRBV11-2	TRBD1	NA	TRBJ2-1	TGTGCCAGCAGCTTGGATGGACAGGCGTCGCAGTTCTTC	CASSLDGQASQFF
TRBV7-9	TRBD2	once	TRBJ2-1	TGTGCCAGCAGCTTAGCTAGCGGGAACTACAATGAGCAGTTCTTC	CASSLASGNYNEQFF
TRBV29-1	NA	NA	TRBJ2-1	TGCAGCGTTGAAGATCAAGGGAATGAGCAGTTCTTC	CSVEDQGNEQFF
TRBV6-5	NA	NA	TRBJ1-6	TGTGCCAGCAGTTACAATCAGGACCTAGACCTCCACTTT	CASSYNQDLDLHF
TRBV5-1	TRBD2	NA	TRBJ2-1	TGCGCCAGCAGCTGGTCTAGCGGCCTCTACAATGAGCAGTTCTTC	CASSWSSGLYNEQFF
TRBV6-6	NA	NA	TRBJ2-5	TGTGCCAGCAGTTACCGACAGGACCCTTTGCAAGAGACCCAGTACTTC	CASSYRQDPLQETQYF
TRBV29-1	NA	NA	TRBJ1-2	TGCAGCGTTGAAGATCGGAGGGCCCTGCCCGGCTACACCTTC	CSVEDRRALPGYTF
TRBV10-3	NA	NA	TRBJ2-2	TGTGCCATCAGTGATCGGAGCTCCAGGGACACCGGGGAGCTGTTTTTT	CAISDRSSRDTGELFF
TRBV28	NA	NA	TRBJ1-2	TGTGCCAGCAGTTTTCGGGGAGGCTACACCTTC	CASSFRGGYTF
TRBV2	NA	NA	TRBJ1-5	TGTGCCAGCAGTGTGGCGGCTACGGCCCAGCATTTT	CASSVAATAQHF
TRBV5-1	NA	NA	TRBJ2-5	TGCGCCAGCAGCTTGGCTAGGGGGGGGACCCAGTACTTC	CASSLARGGTQYF
TRBV5-1	TRBD2	NA	TRBJ2-2	TGCGCCAGCAGCTATGGACTAGCGGGAGGCACGAACACCGGGGAGCTGTTTTTT	CASSYGLAGGTNTGELFF
TRBV6-5	NA	NA	TRBJ1-1	TGTGCCACCTCTCGGAGGGGCACTGAAGCTTTCTTT	CATSRRGTEAFF
TRBV19	TRBD1	once	TRBJ1-6	TGTGCCAGTAGTGGCGGACAGGGGCCCAACCGGTCACCCCTCCACTTT	CASSGGQGPNRSPLHF
TRBV19	TRBD2	NA	TRBJ2-1	TGTGCCAGTAGTATGGGAGGGCTAGCTTCTAGCTCCTACAATGAGCAGTTCTTC	CASSMGGLASSSYNEQFF
TRBV2	NA	NA	TRBJ1-5	TGTGCCAGCAGGAGGGGTACTTATAGCAATCAGCCCCAGCATTTT	CASRRGTYSNQPQHF
TRBV6-5	TRBD2	NA	TRBJ2-7	TGTGCCAGCAGCCCGGGGACTAGCGGTTCCTACGAGCAGTACTTC	CASSPGTSGSYEQYF
TRBV2	NA	NA	TRBJ2-5	TGTGCCAGCAGTGAGAACACTCAAGAGACCCAGTACTTC	CASSENTQETQYF
TRBV2	TRBD2	NA	TRBJ2-3	TGTGCCAGCACCGAGACTAGCGGGGGTACAGATACGCAGTATTTT	CASTETSGGTDTQYF
TRBV18	TRBD1	NA	TRBJ2-5	TGTGCCAGCTCGCCCCCCGGGACAGGGAAGACCCAGTACTTC	CASSPPGTGKTQYF
TRBV28	TRBD1	NA	TRBJ1-5	TGTGCCAGCAGTTTATTCCTCCAGGGGGATAGCAATCAGCCCCAGCATTTT	CASSLFLQGDSNQPQHF
TRBV11-3	NA	NA	TRBJ2-3	TGTGCCAGCAGCTTAGTTGGGGGCACAGATACGCAGTATTTT	CASSLVGGTDTQYF
TRBV5-1	TRBD1	NA	TRBJ1-4	TGCGCCAGCAGGACCGGGACAGGTGGGGAAAAACTGTTTTTT	CASRTGTGGEKLFF